This is a list of T cell receptor beta chains from one sample in a study of blood T cells in healthy people across ages. TCRdb ran MiXCR on the 5' RACE reads and lists one entry per CDR3 protein. Seen here are under 2,000,000 distinct CDR3 sequences, around 48% observed once, and the top ten hold roughly 2.1%. Sequences were obtained from blood. The receptors were gathered from a woman aged 40-49 years in good health. Each CDR3 is given with its conserved first and last residue. D genes are given only for firm matches. Some rows mark clone size as missing; the rest say once, few, many or name a class of expanded clone.

. 11 TRBJ2-7 TRBV29-1 few TGCAGCGTTGGGTTGGAAAACGAGCAGTACTTC CSVGLENEQYF
TRBD1 15 TRBJ1-4 TRBV7-2 . TGTGCCAGCAGGCGAGACAGGGCAACTAATGAAAAACTGTTTTTT CASRRDRATNEKLFF
. 15 TRBJ1-4 TRBV7-9 . TGTGCCAGTTGTAGGGGGGATTCAACTAATGAAAAACTGTTTTTT CASCRGDSTNEKLFF
. 14 TRBJ1-1 TRBV7-2 . TGTGCCAGCAGCTTAAGGCCCGGGGGTAATGAAGCTTTCTTT CASSLRPGGNEAFF
. 17 TRBJ2-7 TRBV12-3/TRBV12-4 . TGTGCCAGCAGTTCAAAAGACAGGAACCGATCCTACAATGAGCAGTACTTC CASSSKDRNRSYNEQYF
. 16 TRBJ2-1 TRBV20-1 . TGCAGTGCTACAGGGGGGGACACTCTTACCTACAATGAGCAGTTCTTC CSATGGDTLTYNEQFF
TRBD1 15 TRBJ2-5 TRBV7-2 . TGTGTCAGCAGCTTAGCAGGGACAGGGGGTGGGATTGGGTACTTC CVSSLAGTGGGIGYF
. 15 TRBJ2-1 TRBV7-2 . TGTGCCAGCAGCTTAGAGCGGTCCGGTTACAATGAGCAGTTCTTC CASSLERSGYNEQFF
. 16 TRBJ2-1 TRBV27 . TGTGCCAGCAGTTCACCCATGTATGCCACCTCGGATGAGCAGTTCTTC CASSSPMYATSDEQFF
. 11 TRBJ2-7 TRBV28 . TGTGCCAGCAGGGGGATCTACGAGCAGTACTTC CASRGIYEQYF
. 13 TRBJ2-6 TRBV24-1 . TGTGCCACCAGGGAAACAGGGGCCAACGTCCTGACTTTC CATRETGANVLTF
TRBD2 13 TRBJ2-1 TRBV20-1 . TGCAGTGCTGTCAGCGGGGGGGCCAGTGAGCAGTTCTTC CSAVSGGASEQFF
. 13 TRBJ1-4 TRBV7-9 . TGTGCCAGCAGCTTGGAGGGTCGGGAAAAACTGTTTTTT CASSLEGREKLFF
. 13 TRBJ2-1 TRBV10-3 . TGTGCCATCAACGCAGACACCTACAATGAGCAGTTCTTC CAINADTYNEQFF
TRBD2 15 TRBJ2-7 TRBV7-2 . TGTGCCAGCAGCTTAATAAGTAGCGGGACTTACGAGCAGTACTTC CASSLISSGTYEQYF
. 14 TRBJ1-5 TRBV7-2 . TGTGCCAGCAGCCCGGCCCTTCGGAATCAGCCCCAGCATTTT CASSPALRNQPQHF
. 19 TRBJ2-7 TRBV7-7 . TGTGCTAGCAGCTTAGGGAATCGTGGAATCGGTTATAGCTCCTACGAGCAGTACTTC CASSLGNRGIGYSSYEQYF
. 13 TRBJ2-5 TRBV20-1 once TGCAGTGCCAGAATGTCCTTACAAGAGACCCAGTACTTC CSARMSLQETQYF
. 11 TRBJ2-5 TRBV20-1 few TGCAGTGCTAGAGTCCCCGTTGAGCAGTACTTC CSARVPVEQYF
. 14 TRBJ2-1 TRBV6-1 few TGTGCCAGCAGTGACCGAAGACTATCCTATGAGCAGTTCTTC CASSDRRLSYEQFF
. 13 TRBJ2-1 TRBV5-1 . TGCGCCAGCAGCTTGAGAGCTAGCGATGAGCAGTTCTTC CASSLRASDEQFF
. 16 TRBJ2-5 TRBV12-3/TRBV12-4 few TGTGCCAGCAGCAATCGCTCCGGGACACTAGGGGGGACCCAGTACTTC CASSNRSGTLGGTQYF
. 20 TRBJ1-5 TRBV6-2/TRBV6-3 . TGTGCCAGCAGTTACTTACTATCGTCCGGACAGCATAATAGCAATCAGCCCCAGCATTTT CASSYLLSSGQHNSNQPQHF
. 13 TRBJ1-5 TRBV6-5 . TGTGCCAGCAGCCCCTCTAAGGAACAGCCCCAGCATTTT CASSPSKEQPQHF
. 15 TRBJ1-2 TRBV6-5 . TGTGCCAGTCGGGGGTTGGGGGGCCTAAACTATGGCTACACCTTC CASRGLGGLNYGYTF
TRBD2 15 TRBJ2-3 TRBV6-5 . TGTGCCAGCAGGGACCGGGGGACTAGAACAGATACGCAGTATTTT CASRDRGTRTDTQYF
. 14 TRBJ1-5 TRBV20-1 . TGCAGTGCTGGAACAGGCTATAGCAATCAGCCCCAGCATTTT CSAGTGYSNQPQHF
. 16 TRBJ1-2 TRBV12-3/TRBV12-4 . TGTGCCAGCAGTTTGCTAGGGGGTCCAGCTAACTATGGCTACACCTTC CASSLLGGPANYGYTF
TRBD2 14 TRBJ2-5 TRBV7-2 . TGTGCCAGCAGCTTATCTAGCGGGGCAGAGACCCAGTACTTC CASSLSSGAETQYF
TRBD1 13 TRBJ1-2 TRBV20-1 . TGCAGTGCCCCAGGGGGTGGGGACTATGGCTACACCTTC CSAPGGGDYGYTF
. 16 TRBJ1-2 TRBV6-5 . TGTGCCAGCAGTTACTCGGCCCGGAGGGACTATAGTGGCTACACCTTC CASSYSARRDYSGYTF
. 15 TRBJ2-7 TRBV6-1 . TGTGCCAGCGTCATGGGGAGGGGGGGCCTCTACGAGCAGTACTTC CASVMGRGGLYEQYF
. 17 TRBJ2-6 TRBV4-3 few TGCGCCAGCAGCCAAGATTATGGTGCGTTTGGGGCCAACGTCCTGACTTTC CASSQDYGAFGANVLTF
TRBD1 14 TRBJ1-1 TRBV14 . TGTGCCAGCAGCCAAGTCAGGGGGCGGACTGAAGCTTTCTTT CASSQVRGRTEAFF
TRBD2 16 TRBJ2-7 TRBV4-1 few TGCGCCAGCAGCCGCCTAGCGGGGCCAAACTCCTACGAGCAGTACTTC CASSRLAGPNSYEQYF
TRBD1 15 TRBJ2-3 TRBV6-2/TRBV6-3 . TGTGCCAGCAGCCCCCTCCCGGTCAGGGGGGATACGCAGTATTTT CASSPLPVRGDTQYF
. 14 TRBJ2-7 TRBV20-1 . TGCAGTGCTAGAGATGAACAAATGGACTACGAGCAGTACTTC CSARDEQMDYEQYF